The clone carrying this T cell receptor (beta chain) has just a few counts. The data belong to a study of blood T cells in healthy people across ages. The CDR3 totals 14 residues. Trimming stripped 1 base from V and 1 base from J, with 8 bases between. Germline V gene sequence: CDR1 SGHRS, CDR2 YFSETQ. Alongside a J-beta primer mix, a sample-barcoded 5' primer served in a second PCR lasting about 7 to 12 cycles. MiXCR was run by TCRdb on the 5' RACE reads, yielding one entry per CDR3 protein. The sample yields around 280,000 distinct CDR3 sequences, roughly 26% seen once. Source material: blood. The receptor was derived from a woman in her 70s in good health. The J gene is TRBJ2-5, the V gene TRBV5-1; no definite D call. The CDR3 protein is CASSLMWGQETQYF. The CDR3 region has the DNA TGCGCCAGCAGCTTGATGTGGGGCCAAGAGACCCAGTACTTC.